This passage covers 11 T cell receptor beta chains from one sample sequenced in a study of blood T cell repertoires in COVID-19. Sequencing used immunoSEQ multiplex PCR; TCRdb keeps in-frame clones, though not all of them. The sample comprises 250,000 to 350,000 clones, roughly 89% of which are singletons, and around 3% rests with the top ten. The sample taken for sequencing was peripheral blood. The receptors originated from a woman under 40 with active or convalescent COVID-19.

The V and J genes are TRBV6-5 and TRBJ1-2; D possibly corresponds to TRBD1 (6 bases). The germline V gene encodes CDR1 MNHEY and CDR2 SVGAGI. This CDR3 contains 13 residues. V dropped 8 bases and J dropped 10 bases, with 20 bases sitting between them. CDR3 residues: CASAPAQGVYYTF. CDR3 sequence (DNA): TGTGCCAGCGCCCCGGCACAGGGCGTTTACTACACCTTC.

The chain couples TRBV7-9 to TRBJ1-1, with D possibly TRBD1 on 5 matching bases. The CDR3 is 15 residues long. Trimming took off 6 bases at V and 3 bases at J, with 17 bases between the two ends. CDR1 SEHNR and CDR2 FQNEAQ come from the germline V gene (reference sequence). CDR3 sequence (DNA): TGTGCCAGCAGTTTCTTCAGGACACAACACACTGAAGCTTTCTTT. As protein: CASSFFRTQHTEAFF. The full variable domain, in which reference TRBV7-9 and TRBJ1-1 provide the parts outside the CDR3, is DTGVSQNPRHKITKRGQNVTFRCDPISEHNRLYWYRQTLGQGPEFLTYFQNEAQLEKSRLLSDRFSAERPKGSFSTLEIQRTEQGDSAMYLCASSFFRTQHTEAFFGQGTRLTVV.

This clone was detected only once. The chain recombines TRBV3-1 (or the pseudogene TRBV3-2) with TRBJ1-3, with 8 bases lining up with TRBD1. From germline, CDR1 is LGHDT and CDR2 YNNKEL (reference sequence). Trimming took 1 base from V and 10 from J; bases not matched to a gene: 6. The CDR3 is 14 residues long. This CDR3 is CASSQGQGALTIYF. For the CDR3, the DNA is TGTGCCAGCAGCCAAGGGCAGGGGGCTCTAACCATATATTTT.

The rearrangement links TRBV28 to TRBJ2-2; 12 positions agree with TRBD2. The CDR3 is made up of 17 amino acids. Germline V gene sequence: CDR1 MDHEN, CDR2 SYDVKM. J was trimmed by 5 bases and V by 4 bases; bases with no gene match: 8. CDR3 bases: TGTGCCAGCAGTTCTAGCGGGGGGGTCCTGTGGACCGGGGAGCTGTTTTTT. This codes for CASSSSGGVLWTGELFF.

The chain combines TRBV24-1 with TRBJ2-7; 7 bases line up with TRBD1. Germline loops: CDR1 KGHDR, CDR2 SFDVKD. The J segment lost 6 bases and the V segment lost 4 bases, leaving 14 bases of the junction unmatched. The CDR3 has 16 residues. As DNA, the CDR3 is TGTGCCACCAGTGACCCCTACAGGGGAATGGTCTTCGAGCAGTACTTC. Encoded protein: CATSDPYRGMVFEQYF.

This chain links TRBV7-2 with TRBJ2-2, with a weak D call TRBD1 (6 bases). CDR1 and CDR2 from the germline V gene are SGHTA and FQGNSA. Trimming pared 5 bases from V and 5 bases from J, leaving 12 bases between. This CDR3 is built from 14 residues. CDR3 protein: CASSHRVWTGELFF. The DNA of the CDR3 is TGTGCCAGCAGCCACAGGGTTTGGACCGGGGAGCTGTTTTTT.

The chain uses TRBV4-1 and TRBJ1-1, with TRBD1 matching over 10 bases. The CDR3 is made up of 17 amino acids. With V trimmed by 9 bases and J by 0 bases, 13 bases remained unmatched. Germline V gives CDR1 MGHRA, CDR2 YSYEKL. The CDR3 DNA is TGCGCCAGGAGGGAAGAGAGGGACAGGGGAATGAACACTGAAGCTTTCTTT. Residues: CARREERDRGMNTEAFF.

This chain links TRBV12-3 or TRBV12-4 with TRBJ1-2; no reliable D call. This CDR3 is 13 amino acids long. V was pared by 3 bases and J by 4 bases, with 9 bases between. The CDR3 nucleotides are TGTGCCAGCAGTTTCCAGTTTCTCTATGGCTACACCTTC. It encodes CASSFQFLYGYTF.

V usage is TRBV7-2 and J usage is TRBJ1-6; D is uncertain. With 3 bases removed from V and 7 bases from J, the gap between germline ends came to 10 bases. The CDR3 covers 14 residues. Per germline, CDR1 SGHTA and CDR2 FQGNSA. The CDR3 coding sequence is TGTGCCAGCAGCTTCCTTAGGGAGAATTCACCCCTCCACTTT. Translating gives CASSFLRENSPLHF.

The chain carries TRBV7-2 and TRBJ1-6; 7 bases align to TRBD1. V dropped 7 bases and J dropped 10; count of bases not matched to a gene: 4. The CDR3 is 12 amino acids. Germline lookup yields CDR1 SGHTA and CDR2 FQGNSA. The CDR3 protein is CASTQGESPLHF. In DNA form, the CDR3 reads TGTGCCAGCACCCAGGGGGAATCACCCCTCCACTTT.

The chain is built from TRBV28 and TRBJ2-7; TRBD2 matches at 14 bases. The CDR3 runs to 16 residues. The V gene end was trimmed by 3 bases and the J gene end by 2 bases; junction bases not matched to a gene: 3. Germline lookup yields CDR1 MDHEN and CDR2 SYDVKM. The CDR3 spells CASSLTSGGAPYEQYF. The CDR3 region has the DNA TGTGCCAGCAGTTTGACTAGCGGGGGGGCCCCCTACGAGCAGTACTTC.